What follows are 19 T cell receptor beta chains derived from one specimen sequenced in a study of response to subunit inactivated influenza vaccine. TCRdb re-called the RT-PCR reads with MiXCR, one entry per CDR3 protein. Here the sample spans about 540,000 distinct CDR3 sequences, approximately 22% being singletons. A further study also used this sample, focusing on T cells expressing NK-cell markers. That work states: The authors generated TCR beta cDNA through 5'RACE template switching with UMIs.

Sequenced here: CD4+ T cells sorted from PBMCs, sampled roughly 13 days after vaccination. The receptors here all came from a man between 50 and 59 years old who received an inactivated influenza vaccine.

This chain uses TRBV7-2 with TRBJ2-5; 10 bases are shared with TRBD2. Per germline, CDR1 SGHTA and CDR2 FQGNSA. The CDR3 extends over 14 amino acids. V shed 5 bases, J shed 5 bases, and the junction held 5 bases outside the gene matches. The chain's CDR3 is CASSKRGLAETQYF. The CDR3 DNA reads as TGTGCCAGCAGCAAAAGGGGACTAGCGGAGACCCAGTACTTC.

This clonotype was counted a few times. V is TRBV19 and J is TRBJ1-4, with D perhaps matching TRBD1 (5 bases). Trimming took off 5 bases at V and 7 bases at J, with 14 bases between the two ends. Germline CDR1 and CDR2: LNHDA and SQIVND (reference sequence). The CDR3 runs 14 residues. CDR3 region: CASSPLSRGEKLFF. The CDR3 coding sequence is TGTGCCAGTAGTCCCCTCTCTAGGGGTGAAAAACTGTTTTTT.

This chain uses TRBV29-1 with TRBJ2-3; 7 bases fit TRBD1. The CDR3 extends over 14 amino acids. CDR1 and CDR2 (germline): SQVTM, ANQGSEA. The ends lost 5 bases at V and 1 base at J; junction bases unmatched: 6. CDR3 in DNA: TGCAGCGTTTCCGGAGACAGGGGCACAGATACGCAGTATTTT. Protein sequence: CSVSGDRGTDTQYF.

The genes are TRBV20-1 and TRBJ1-5; possible D gene TRBD1, 6 bases. The CDR3 covers 15 residues. Trimming took off 0 bases at V and 7 bases at J, with 16 bases between the two ends. CDR1 and CDR2 from the germline V gene are DFQATT and SNEGSKA (reference sequence). This chain's CDR3 is CSAREAGGLGQPQHF. In DNA form, the CDR3 reads TGCAGTGCTAGAGAGGCGGGGGGCCTCGGGCAGCCCCAGCATTTT.

The chain couples TRBV4-1 to TRBJ2-4, with D unclear. The CDR3 runs 12 residues. Germline CDR1 reads MGHRA; CDR2 reads YSYEKL. Trimming cost V 10 bases and J 0 bases, with 7 bases left between them. The chain's CDR3 is CANTLAKNIQYF. The CDR3 DNA is TGCGCCAACACACTAGCCAAAAACATTCAGTACTTC.

V and J are TRBV6-1 and TRBJ2-5; D ambiguous. With 7 bases removed from V and 1 base from J, the gap between germline ends came to 10 bases. CDR1 MNHNS and CDR2 SASEGT come from the germline V gene. The CDR3 has 13 amino acids. CDR3: CASTQEPQETQYF. In nucleotides, the CDR3 is TGTGCCAGCACCCAGGAGCCCCAAGAGACCCAGTACTTC.

This clonotype was counted between two and nine times. This chain connects TRBV20-1 to TRBJ2-3; D is possibly TRBD1 (6 bases). V lost 7 bases and J lost 2, with 13 bases in between. The CDR3 has 13 residues. Germline V gives CDR1 DFQATT, CDR2 SNEGSKA (reference sequence). The CDR3 region is CSVSQGITDTQYF. DNA for the CDR3: TGCAGTGTTTCCCAGGGGATCACAGATACGCAGTATTTT.

This chain uses TRBV11-2 with TRBJ2-5, with D possibly being TRBD1 (6 bases). The CDR3 extends over 14 amino acids. V was clipped by 4 bases and J by 5 bases, with 14 bases between them. From germline, CDR1 is SGHAT and CDR2 FQNNGV. CDR3 nucleotide sequence: TGTGCCAGCAGCTCCCTCAGGGGCCGGGAGACCCAGTACTTC. This encodes CASSSLRGRETQYF.

The sample holds a few counts of this clonotype. The V and J genes are TRBV21-1 and TRBJ1-1; the DNA was not compared with TRBD1, the D call given in the table. TRBV21-1 is a listed pseudogene. The CDR3 covers 15 residues. The CDR3 spells CASSAMQGAHTEAFF. CDR3 nucleotide sequence: TGTGCCAGCAGCGCAATGCAGGGGGCCCACACTGAAGCTTTCTTT.

This clonotype was observed many times. The rearrangement links TRBV12-5 to TRBJ2-1; 8 bases are a match to TRBD2. This CDR3 is built from 15 residues. V shed 7 bases and J 6 bases; nucleotides not matched to a gene: 11. Germline CDR1 LGHNT, CDR2 FRNRAP. The CDR3 DNA reads as TGTGCTAGTGCCCCTCCCGGGAGGGCTGGCAATGAGCAGTTCTTC. Protein product: CASAPPGRAGNEQFF.

The sample holds a few counts of this clonotype. Relative to the germline gene, one junction end is altered; a read error may explain this. The DNA of the CDR3 is TGCAGCGTTGAGGAGGGGGTCTTC. This encodes CSVEEGVF. The chain is built from TRBV29-1 and TRBJ2-1; either TRBD1 or TRBD2 may fit D (6 bases each). The CDR3 length is 8 residues. Germline CDR1 reads SQVTM; CDR2 reads ANQGSEA.

The chain has TRBV15 and TRBJ1-2; TRBD1 aligns across 7 bases. The CDR3 is 15 residues long. Germline CDR1 and CDR2: LNHNV and YYDKDF (reference sequence). The V and J ends lost 1 base and 8 bases, in that order; junction bases with no gene match: 10. CDR3 sequence reads: CATSRGNRDSGGYTF. CDR3 in DNA: TGTGCCACCAGCAGAGGGAACCGGGACAGTGGGGGCTACACCTTC.

The rearrangement links TRBV20-1 to TRBJ2-7; 11 positions agree with TRBD1. CDR1 and CDR2 from the germline V gene are DFQATT and SNEGSKA (reference sequence). Losses at the gene ends were 5 bases for V and 3 bases for J; bases not matched to a gene: 9. The CDR3 runs to 15 residues. The CDR3 region is CSAVPGTGGIYEQYF. The CDR3 coding sequence is TGCAGTGCTGTCCCCGGGACAGGGGGGATCTACGAGCAGTACTTC.

As concerns this clonotype: A much bigger clone sits one base away, suggesting this may be a read error. The chain recombines TRBV29-1 with TRBJ2-1; D gene ambiguous. Germline assignment: CDR1 SQVTM and CDR2 ANQGSEA. The CDR3 consists of 13 residues. Trimming cost V 8 bases and J 4 bases, with 15 bases left between them. CDR3 nucleotides: TGCAGCATTGGGCTAGGGCTATACAATGAGCAGTTCTTC. Amino acids: CSIGLGLYNEQFF.

This clonotype was observed a few times. This chain joins TRBV7-2 and TRBJ2-1, with 10 bases fitting TRBD1. Germline CDR1 SGHTA, CDR2 FQGNSA. This CDR3 comprises 16 residues. V gave up 4 bases and J gave up 5 bases; unmatched junction bases: 8. This CDR3 reads CASSYGTGAGHNEQFF. CDR3 DNA sequence: TGTGCCAGCAGCTACGGGACAGGGGCAGGCCACAATGAGCAGTTCTTC.

This chain connects TRBV7-2 to TRBJ2-1, with D possibly being TRBD2 (6 bases). The V end lost 2 bases, the J end lost 5 bases, and 13 bases lay between the germline ends. Germline V gene data show CDR1 as SGHTA and CDR2 as FQGNSA. CDR3 length: 15 residues. The CDR3 loop reads CASSLQRATNNEQFF. CDR3 in DNA: TGTGCCAGCAGCTTACAGCGGGCGACGAACAATGAGCAGTTCTTC.

This clonotype was counted between two and nine times. The chain has TRBV7-8 and TRBJ2-1, with TRBD2 matching over 14 bases. V was pared by 5 bases and J by 3 bases, with 6 bases of the junction left unmatched. The CDR3 length is 17 residues. Germline V gives CDR1 SGHVS, CDR2 FQNEAQ. The CDR3 reads CASSQTSGRGGYNEQFF. The CDR3 DNA follows: TGTGCCAGCAGCCAGACTAGCGGGAGGGGAGGCTACAATGAGCAGTTCTTC.

The chain recombines TRBV20-1 with TRBJ2-3; TRBD1 matches at 9 bases. The V segment lost 0 bases and the J segment 6 bases; nucleotides outside the gene matches: 4. The CDR3 has 14 amino acids. The germline CDR1 and CDR2 sequences are DFQATT and SNEGSKA (reference sequence). The CDR3, as DNA: TGCAGTGCTAGAGATGGACAGGGGTCCGATACGCAGTATTTT. This encodes CSARDGQGSDTQYF.

Only a few counts were recorded for this clonotype. This sequence joins TRBV2 and TRBJ1-5, with 8 bases aligning to TRBD1. This CDR3 has 15 amino acids. V dropped 6 bases and J dropped 0; count of bases not matched to a gene: 4. Germline lookup yields CDR1 SNHLY and CDR2 FYNNEI. CDR3 protein: CASREDRASNQPQHF. The CDR3 DNA reads TGTGCCAGCAGGGAGGACAGGGCTAGCAATCAGCCCCAGCATTTT.